Listed here is a single TCR beta chain. Its antigen is currently unknown. This sample was included in a study of memory CD4+ T cells and cytomegalovirus serostatus. Study-wide points: Median bootstrapped AUC for CMV status was around 0.96 originally, around 0.91 US-trained.

Per the study methods: Out-of-frame sequences were removed, leaving 2 million or so distinct TCRbeta sequences. Method: immunoSEQ multiplex PCR; TCRdb's copy keeps in-frame clones and lacks some. That table supplies the V and J calls and clone size; D and trimming were determined from the DNA. Among around 25,000 clones listed, about 79% were seen once. The germline V gene has CDR1 GTSNPN and CDR2 SVGIG (reference sequence). V lost 2 bases, J lost 0 bases, and 25 bases lay in between. The CDR3 is made up of 20 amino acids. The sort gate was single viable CD3+CD4+CD8-CD45RO+ cells for memory CD4+ T cells. Donors' CMV status reflects serum IgG against pp150, pp28, p38, p52.

The sequencing input was memory CD4+ T cells from blood. V and J are TRBV30 and TRBJ1-4; D remains unclear. The TCR comes from an adult in good health and CMV-seronegative. CDR3 coding DNA: TGTGCCTGGAGTCGGAGGAGGTTCGCGGGAGACTTGGCAACTAATGAAAAACTGTTTTTT. It translates to CAWSRRRFAGDLATNEKLFF.